These 30 T cell receptor beta chains were sequenced from one sample in a study of CD8 T cells in Susac syndrome. With random hexamers, reverse transcription was performed on about 0.45 to 1 ug of RNA. TCRdb reprocessed the immunoSEQ multiplex PCR reads via MiXCR and lists one record per CDR3 protein. The sample shows roughly 130,000 distinct CDR3 sequences, around 94% of them seen only once. The source material was CD8+ T cells from PBMCs. Every receptor here comes from a human donor with Susac syndrome.

The V gene is TRBV20-1, the J gene TRBJ2-7; D may be TRBD1 (6 bases). The V gene's germline CDR1 is DFQATT and CDR2 SNEGSKA (reference sequence). The CDR3 covers 13 residues. V lost 5 bases and J lost 3, with 14 bases in between. This CDR3 reads CSAHPGEGYEQYF. For the CDR3, the DNA is TGCAGTGCTCACCCAGGGGAAGGCTACGAGCAGTACTTC.

This clonotype occurred once. Compared with germline, one end of the junction differs, possibly owing to a read error. This rearrangement joins TRBV20-1 to TRBJ2-1; D not certain. The germline V gene has CDR1 DFQATT and CDR2 SNEGSKA (reference sequence). The CDR3 extends over 16 amino acids. The CDR3 DNA sequence: TGCAGTGCTCCCTACTTTCCGCTCACCTCCGACAATGAGCAGTTCTTC. This translates into CSAPYFPLTSDNEQFF.

This chain uses TRBV9 with TRBJ2-7, with D perhaps TRBD1 (6 bases). Germline V CDR1 and CDR2: SGDLS, YYNGEE. CDR3 length: 14 residues. Deletions cut 2 bases from V and 0 bases from J, with 9 bases between. CDR3 loop: CASSVRDNSYEQYF. CDR3 DNA sequence: TGTGCCAGCAGCGTCCGGGACAACTCCTACGAGCAGTACTTC.

The CDR3 nucleotides are TGCGCCAGCAGCCTCATCCGGACAGGGGGGAGGACTGAAGCTTTCTTT. This gives the protein CASSLIRTGGRTEAFF. The chain couples TRBV4-1 to TRBJ1-1; 10 nucleotides agree with TRBD1. V trimming: 4 bases; J trimming: 5 bases; junction bases outside the gene matches: 10. This CDR3 region has 16 residues. Per germline, CDR1 MGHRA and CDR2 YSYEKL.

The gene calls are TRBV12-3 or TRBV12-4 and TRBJ2-4; D remains unclear. Between the trimmed V and J ends, which lost 3 bases and 6 bases, there was a span of 9 bases. This CDR3 is 13 amino acids long. The CDR3 protein is CASSLLGLNIQYF. The CDR3 DNA reads TGTGCCAGCAGTTTGCTCGGGTTAAACATTCAGTACTTC.

The V and J genes are TRBV28 and TRBJ2-7; no definite D call. Germline V gene lookup returns CDR1 MDHEN and CDR2 SYDVKM. This CDR3 is 13 amino acids long. V lost 3 bases and J lost 1, with 7 bases in between. CDR3 coding DNA: TGTGCCAGCAGTTTTGGGGAATCCTACGAGCAGTACTTC. This codes for CASSFGESYEQYF.

This chain uses TRBV30 with TRBJ2-1, with 9 bases identical to TRBD1. The trim removed 5 bases at V and 6 bases at J, leaving 11 bases unmatched. From germline, CDR1 is GTSNPN and CDR2 SVGIG (reference sequence). This CDR3 has 15 residues. In nucleotides, the CDR3 is TGTGCCTGGCACGATGGACAGGGGTGGTTCAATGAGCAGTTCTTC. Protein sequence: CAWHDGQGWFNEQFF.

The CDR3 coding sequence is TGTGCCAGCACCTCCACGAGGGGGGAGTGGGCAGATACGCAGTATTTT. This translates into CASTSTRGEWADTQYF. The V gene is TRBV3-1, the J gene TRBJ2-3; D is tentatively TRBD1 or TRBD2 (6 bases each). Trimming shortened V by 7 bases and J by 4 bases, and 21 bases separated the two germline ends. This CDR3 comprises 16 residues. In germline, CDR1 is LGHDT, CDR2 YNNKEL (reference sequence).

The rearrangement joins TRBV15 to TRBJ1-4, with a weak D call TRBD1 (6 bases). CDR1 and CDR2 from the germline V gene are LNHNV and YYDKDF (reference sequence). The CDR3 consists of 15 residues. Between the trimmed V and J ends, which lost 3 bases and 3 bases, there was a span of 11 bases. The CDR3, as DNA: TGTGCCACCAGCAGGAACAGGGCTCCTAATGAAAAACTGTTTTTT. Translated: CATSRNRAPNEKLFF.

The chain uses TRBV25-1 and TRBJ2-5; no definite D call. This CDR3 is built from 14 residues. The germline V gene has CDR1 MGHDK and CDR2 SYGVNS. V was clipped by 4 bases and J by 5 bases, with 14 bases between them. CDR3 DNA sequence: TGTGCCAGCAGTGGCAGTCCAGTGGTGGAGACCCAGTACTTC. The encoded protein is CASSGSPVVETQYF.

This clonotype was observed a few times. The chain uses TRBV29-1 and TRBJ2-7; a possible D gene is TRBD1 (7 bases). Trimming took off 3 bases at V and 4 bases at J, with 13 bases between the two ends. Germline CDR1 reads SQVTM; CDR2 reads ANQGSEA. This CDR3 is built from 13 residues. Written as DNA, the CDR3 is TGCAGCGTTGAGGAGGGGACAGCGTACGAGCAGTACTTC. Protein sequence: CSVEEGTAYEQYF.

This rearrangement joins TRBV6-2 or TRBV6-3 to TRBJ2-1; TRBD1 matches 7 bases. This CDR3 is built from 15 residues. Losses at the gene ends were 2 bases for V and 4 bases for J; bases not matched to a gene: 5. Germline CDR1 reads MNHEY; CDR2 reads SVGEGT. CDR3 DNA: TGTGCCAGCAGTTACGACAGGGAAGTATACAATGAGCAGTTCTTC. This gives the protein CASSYDREVYNEQFF.

This chain connects TRBV15 to TRBJ1-1; D perhaps matches TRBD1 (5 bases). Trimming left V 5 bases short and J 0 bases short, with 13 bases between. Germline V gives CDR1 LNHNV, CDR2 YYDKDF (reference sequence). CDR3 length: 15 residues. In DNA, the CDR3 is TGTGCCACCAGCCGGGGCTTGGGTATGAACACTGAAGCTTTCTTT. Translated: CATSRGLGMNTEAFF.

The chain has TRBV27 and TRBJ1-2; TRBD1 might be the D (6 bases). CDR1 MNHEY and CDR2 SMNVEV come from the germline V gene (reference sequence). The CDR3 runs to 15 residues. Trimming took off 6 bases at V and 0 bases at J, with 14 bases between the two ends. Here the CDR3 reads CASSRTGPANYGYTF. CDR3 coding DNA: TGTGCCAGCAGCCGCACAGGGCCAGCTAACTATGGCTACACCTTC.

The V gene is TRBV4-2, the J gene TRBJ2-7, with a tentative D call TRBD2 (6 bases). The CDR3 consists of 15 residues. Looked up from germline, CDR1 is LGHNA and CDR2 is YNFKEQ. Trimming shortened V by 0 bases and J by 0 bases, and 9 bases separated the two germline ends. The CDR3 coding sequence is TGTGCCAGCAGCCAAGATCGGGACTTCTCCTACGAGCAGTACTTC. Its protein is CASSQDRDFSYEQYF.

V gene TRBV20-1 combines with J gene TRBJ2-3; D possibly corresponds to TRBD2 (5 bases). The germline V gene has CDR1 DFQATT and CDR2 SNEGSKA (reference sequence). The ends were cut back, 3 bases at V and 1 base at J, with 5 bases in the middle. CDR3 length: 12 amino acids. CDR3 bases: TGCAGTGCTAGCGGGGGCACAGATACGCAGTATTTT. It codes for CSASGGTDTQYF.

The rearrangement joins TRBV20-1 to TRBJ1-2; 7 bases agree with TRBD1. The length of the CDR3 is 16 residues. The V gene's germline CDR1 is DFQATT and CDR2 SNEGSKA (reference sequence). V shed 1 base and J 4 bases; nucleotides not matched to a gene: 12. CDR3 in DNA: TGCAGTGCTAGAGGGAATTCGGGACAGAACAGCTATGGCTACACCTTC. Encoded protein: CSARGNSGQNSYGYTF.

The V and J genes are TRBV3-1 and TRBJ2-1; D is ambiguous. Germline V CDR1 and CDR2: LGHDT, YNNKEL (reference sequence). Trimming removed 4 bases from V and 5 bases from J, with 3 bases in between. The length of the CDR3 is 11 residues. The CDR3 DNA reads as TGTGCCAGCAGCCGCAACAATGAGCAGTTCTTC. This gives the protein CASSRNNEQFF.

The chain carries TRBV20-1 and TRBJ2-1, with unresolved D. Germline V gene sequence: CDR1 DFQATT, CDR2 SNEGSKA (reference sequence). Trimming took 0 bases from V and 13 from J, leaving 16 bases between them. The CDR3 covers 13 residues. Written as DNA, the CDR3 is TGCAGTGCTAGAGAATCTGGGAAGGGATATCAGTTCTTC. Translated, it gives CSARESGKGYQFF.

The chain links TRBV5-1 to TRBJ2-7; possibly TRBD1 for D (6 bases). Trimming left V 4 bases short and J 0 bases short, with 14 bases between. The CDR3 loop spans 15 amino acids. Germline lookup yields CDR1 SGHRS and CDR2 YFSETQ. The CDR3, as DNA: TGCGCCAGCAGCGGGGGACCAGGGGCCTCCTACGAGCAGTACTTC. Translating gives CASSGGPGASYEQYF.

The V and J genes are TRBV27 and TRBJ2-3; weak D call: TRBD2 (5 bases). Germline V gene lookup returns CDR1 MNHEY and CDR2 SMNVEV (reference sequence). There are 16 residues in the CDR3. Trimming took 1 base from V and 1 from J, leaving 12 bases between them. CDR3: CASSLFGLSRTDTQYF. CDR3 bases: TGTGCCAGCAGTTTATTTGGACTGAGCCGCACAGATACGCAGTATTTT.

This sequence joins TRBV19 and TRBJ1-5, with TRBD1 as a possible D gene (6 bases). Germline CDR1 LNHDA, CDR2 SQIVND (reference sequence). V was clipped by 10 bases and J by 4 bases, with 14 bases between them. CDR3 length: 13 amino acids. CDR3 amino acids: CATTDSANQPQHF. The CDR3 DNA is TGTGCCACCACGGACAGCGCTAATCAGCCCCAGCATTTT.

This clonotype appeared a single time. V usage is TRBV4-1 and J usage is TRBJ2-1; unclear D gene. V dropped 3 bases and J dropped 9 bases, with 15 bases sitting between them. CDR1 and CDR2 from the germline V gene are MGHRA and YSYEKL. This CDR3 contains 14 residues. In DNA, the CDR3 is TGCGCCAGCAGCCACCCGTCACAGTCAGGTGAGCAGTTCTTC. As protein: CASSHPSQSGEQFF.

The genes are TRBV7-9 and TRBJ1-6; no firm D call. The germline V gene encodes CDR1 SEHNR and CDR2 FQNEAQ (reference sequence). V was pared by 5 bases and J by 0 bases, with 11 bases between. The CDR3 sequence is 16 residues long. In nucleotides, the CDR3 is TGTGCCAGCAGCCAATTGGGTGGCTCCTATAATTCACCCCTCCACTTT. This translates into CASSQLGGSYNSPLHF. Complete variable domain (other parts from reference TRBV7-9 and TRBJ1-6): DTGVSQNPRHKITKRGQNVTFRCDPISEHNRLYWYRQTLGQGPEFLTYFQNEAQLEKSRLLSDRFSAERPKGSFSTLEIQRTEQGDSAMYLCASSQLGGSYNSPLHFGNGTRLTVT.

V usage is TRBV14 and J usage is TRBJ2-1; 10 nucleotides align to TRBD1. Trimming took 3 bases from V and 5 from J; bases not matched to a gene: 7. Per the germline V gene, CDR1 is SGHDN and CDR2 is FVKESK. This CDR3 contains 16 residues. The CDR3 sequence: CASSQFPGQGDNEQFF. CDR3 DNA: TGTGCCAGCAGCCAGTTTCCAGGACAGGGGGACAATGAGCAGTTCTTC.

This rearrangement joins TRBV25-1 to TRBJ1-6, with a possible D match to TRBD1 (5 bases). V shed 0 bases and J shed 6 bases, with 12 bases lying between them. This CDR3 region has 16 residues. The germline gives CDR1 MGHDK, CDR2 SYGVNS. The CDR3 is CASSEYGRELNSPLHF. The CDR3 DNA sequence: TGTGCCAGCAGTGAATACGGCAGGGAACTTAATTCACCCCTCCACTTT.

The chain recombines TRBV13 with TRBJ1-2; the D is unclear. V lost 4 bases, J lost 4 bases, and 13 bases lay in between. The germline V gene encodes CDR1 PRHDT and CDR2 FYEKMQ (reference sequence). This CDR3 is built from 14 residues. The CDR3 sequence: CASSSRGSLYGYTF. Written as DNA, the CDR3 is TGTGCCAGCAGCTCCCGTGGGAGCCTCTATGGCTACACCTTC.

This chain connects TRBV7-2 to TRBJ1-2, with D perhaps TRBD1 (5 bases). Germline CDR1 and CDR2: SGHTA and FQGNSA. Trimming took 4 bases from V and 4 from J, leaving 22 bases between them. This CDR3 region has 17 residues. The CDR3 sequence is CASSSRAGQQSIYGYTF. In DNA form, the CDR3 reads TGTGCCAGCAGCTCTCGGGCGGGGCAGCAGTCTATCTATGGCTACACCTTC.

The chain employs TRBV20-1 and TRBJ2-1, with 12 bases lining up with TRBD2. This CDR3 spans 16 amino acids. The V gene's germline CDR1 is DFQATT and CDR2 SNEGSKA (reference sequence). The V segment lost 5 bases and the J segment 10 bases; nucleotides outside the gene matches: 15. The CDR3 DNA is TGCAGTGCTCCTCCTTCGACTAGCGGGGGTTTCCGGGAGCAGTTCTTC. As protein: CSAPPSTSGGFREQFF.

The genes are TRBV24-1 and TRBJ2-7, with 9 bases fitting TRBD1. After removal of 8 bases from V and 7 bases from J, the junction contained 11 bases not matched to a gene. Germline CDR1 and CDR2: KGHDR and SFDVKD. The CDR3 totals 14 residues. CDR3 nucleotides: TGTGCCACCATCCCCCGGACAGGGGTGTGGGAGCAGTACTTC. Translated, it gives CATIPRTGVWEQYF.